This passage covers 16 T cell receptor beta chains from one sample sequenced in a study of blood T cells in healthy people across ages. For the second PCR, which ran for 7 to 11 cycles, a sample-barcoded 5' primer and a J-beta primer mix were used. MiXCR was run by TCRdb on the 5' RACE reads, yielding one entry per CDR3 protein. The table has 550,000 to 800,000 distinct CDR3 sequences, around a fifth seen once. The specimen sequenced was blood. These TCRs come from a man between 65 and 85 years old in good health.

This clonotype occurred a few times. The chain carries TRBV5-1 and TRBJ2-6; tentatively, D is TRBD2 (6 bases). The CDR3 contains 15 residues. Germline CDR1 is SGHRS and CDR2 is YFSETQ. The V gene lost 4 bases and the J gene lost 2 bases, with 10 bases spanning the gap. This chain's CDR3 is CASSHGGAGANVLTF. The CDR3 coding sequence is TGCGCCAGCAGCCACGGGGGAGCTGGGGCCAACGTCCTGACTTTC.

This chain joins TRBV20-1 and TRBJ2-5; 9 bases match TRBD2. This CDR3 has 16 residues. Germline loops: CDR1 DFQATT, CDR2 SNEGSKA (reference sequence). V lost 0 bases to trimming and J lost 2 bases; unmatched junction nucleotides: 7. As DNA, the CDR3 is TGCAGTGCTAGAGATGTTGGTCTAGCGGGGCAAGAGACCCAGTACTTC. Its protein product is CSARDVGLAGQETQYF.

The gene calls are TRBV14 and TRBJ2-1, with 7 bases that match TRBD2. Germline values: CDR1 SGHDN, CDR2 FVKESK. The CDR3 totals 16 residues. Trimming removed 6 bases from V and 0 bases from J; junction bases left unmatched: 8. Written as DNA, the CDR3 is TGTGCCAGCAGTCTAGCGGCCACGAGCTCCTACAATGAGCAGTTCTTC. It codes for CASSLAATSSYNEQFF.

This clonotype was seen a few times. The CDR3 spells CASSPGGSAKNIQYF. DNA of the CDR3: TGTGCCAGCAGCCCAGGGGGCTCGGCCAAAAACATTCAGTACTTC. This chain joins TRBV13 and TRBJ2-4, with TRBD1 identical over 8 bases. CDR1 and CDR2 from the germline V gene are PRHDT and FYEKMQ (reference sequence). With 5 bases clipped from V and 1 base from J, the junction kept 4 bases outside the gene matches. The length of the CDR3 is 15 residues.

This clonotype was picked up a small number of times. The chain has TRBV28 and TRBJ1-1, with 7 bases aligning to TRBD1. Germline assignment: CDR1 MDHEN and CDR2 SYDVKM. V gave up 6 bases and J gave up 1 base; unmatched junction bases: 11. CDR3 length: 16 residues. The CDR3 DNA sequence: TGTGCCAGCAGCTCCGCGGGACAGAGGGGGAACACTGAAGCTTTCTTT. Encoded protein: CASSSAGQRGNTEAFF.

This clonotype was seen only a few times. The chain uses TRBV30 and TRBJ2-5, with D possibly called TRBD1 or TRBD2 (5 bases each). Germline V CDR1 and CDR2: GTSNPN, SVGIG (reference sequence). V was pared by 2 bases and J by 1 base, with 14 bases between. The CDR3 extends over 15 amino acids. In DNA form, the CDR3 reads TGTGCCTGGAGTAGGGGCACGGGGATCCAAGAGACCCAGTACTTC. Amino acid sequence: CAWSRGTGIQETQYF.

This clonotype has more than one count but fewer than ten. The chain uses TRBV28 and TRBJ2-5, with D perhaps being TRBD1 or TRBD2 (5 bases each). The J call may be in error: the DNA end matches TRBJ2-1 better. The germline gives CDR1 MDHEN, CDR2 SYDVKM. This CDR3 contains 15 residues. Here the CDR3 reads CASSLLGDTENEQFF. The CDR3 bases are TGTGCCAGCAGTTTATTGGGGGATACCGAGAATGAGCAGTTCTTC.

The chain employs TRBV18 and TRBJ2-2; possible D gene TRBD2, 6 bases. The CDR3 contains 14 residues. Germline V gives CDR1 KGHSH, CDR2 LQKENI. Trimming took off 1 base at V and 7 bases at J, with 10 bases between the two ends. CDR3 sequence reads: CASSPRRGDGELFF. The CDR3 DNA reads TGTGCCAGCTCACCACGGAGGGGAGACGGGGAGCTGTTTTTT.

This chain joins TRBV15 and TRBJ1-4; no definite D call. Trimming shortened V by 1 base and J by 0 bases, and 18 bases separated the two germline ends. In germline, CDR1 is LNHNV, CDR2 YYDKDF (reference sequence). The CDR3 is 19 amino acids. In nucleotides, the CDR3 is TGTGCCACCAGCAGAGGTGTGTCCAGGAGAGTAGCAACTAATGAAAAACTGTTTTTT. Translating gives CATSRGVSRRVATNEKLFF.

The chain couples TRBV28 to TRBJ2-5, with TRBD2 identical over 14 bases. The trim removed 4 bases at V and 4 bases at J, leaving 11 bases unmatched. From germline, CDR1 is MDHEN and CDR2 SYDVKM. The CDR3 is made up of 18 amino acids. The CDR3 here is CASSSRVRTSGRRETQYF. In DNA, the CDR3 is TGTGCCAGCAGTTCTCGCGTTCGGACTAGCGGGAGGCGAGAGACCCAGTACTTC. Variable domain in full (rest from reference TRBV28 and TRBJ2-5): DVKVTQSSRYLVKRTGEKVFLECVQDMDHENMFWYRQDPGLGLRLIYFSYDVKMKEKGDIPEGYSVSREKKERFSLILESASTNQTSMYLCASSSRVRTSGRRETQYFGPGTRLLVL.

CDR3 residues: CASSMGDSSYEQYF. CDR3 DNA sequence: TGTGCCAGCAGTATGGGGGACAGCTCCTACGAGCAGTACTTC. The V gene is TRBV12-3 or TRBV12-4, the J gene TRBJ2-7; 7 nucleotides agree with TRBD1. V trimming: 5 bases; J trimming: 0 bases; junction bases outside the gene matches: 4. The CDR3 is 14 residues long.

The chain combines TRBV29-1 with TRBJ2-3; the D call may be TRBD1 or TRBD2 (6 bases each). Trimming cost V 7 bases and J 5 bases, with 13 bases left between them. The CDR3 is 12 residues long. Germline loops: CDR1 SQVTM, CDR2 ANQGSEA. The CDR3 sequence is CSGVGGQDTQYF. The DNA for the CDR3 is TGCAGCGGGGTTGGGGGGCAAGATACGCAGTATTTT.

In its sample, this clonotype was seen a few times. The rearrangement joins TRBV7-6 to TRBJ2-5; 10 nucleotides match TRBD1. The better agreement between TRBJ2-7 and the DNA end casts doubt on the J call. Looked up from germline, CDR1 is SGHVS and CDR2 is FNYEAQ. This CDR3 comprises 16 residues. CDR3 coding DNA: TGTGCCAGCAGCCCAGACAGGGGGCGACGAGACTACGAGCAGTACTTC. As protein: CASSPDRGRRDYEQYF.

V gene TRBV3-1 combines with J gene TRBJ2-3; 7 positions agree with TRBD1. J gave up 5 bases and V 1 base, and 9 bases lay outside the gene matches. The CDR3 extends over 16 amino acids. Germline V gives CDR1 LGHDT, CDR2 YNNKEL (reference sequence). CDR3 sequence reads: CASSQGSGQAEDTQYF. CDR3 DNA sequence: TGTGCCAGCAGCCAAGGCTCCGGACAGGCCGAAGATACGCAGTATTTT.

The chain recombines TRBV7-2 with TRBJ2-7; TRBD2 matches at 7 bases. CDR1 is SGHTA, CDR2 FQGNSA, per germline. The V gene end was trimmed by 5 bases and the J gene end by 1 base; junction bases not matched to a gene: 8. CDR3 length: 15 amino acids. Here the CDR3 DNA reads TGTGCCAGCAGCACTAGCGCGAGTGGGTCCTACGAGCAGTACTTC. It encodes CASSTSASGSYEQYF.

This chain joins TRBV10-3 and TRBJ2-7; D might be TRBD2 (7 bases). Per germline, CDR1 ENHRY and CDR2 SYGVKD. The V gene lost 4 bases and the J gene lost 3 bases, with 16 bases spanning the gap. This CDR3 is built from 15 residues. CDR3 region: CAISVGGAVYYEQYF. CDR3 sequence (DNA): TGTGCCATCAGTGTGGGGGGGGCAGTTTACTACGAGCAGTACTTC.